This T cell receptor beta chain was captured by sequencing in a study of beta chain features in type 1 diabetes (dated by TCRdb to 2017 to 2018). With respect to the entire study: Patients and healthy donors did not differ in mean age, gender distribution, total cell number or subset yield. The study compared the TCRB repertoires of sorted circulating CD4+ T cell subsets in recently diagnosed type 1 diabetes patients with those in matched healthy donors. A total of 90 million to 120 million sorted cells were examined across all samples, and a strong correlation was observed between cell number per subset and RNA yield. Regulatory and stem cell-like memory subsets were isolated from only 8 patients and roughly eight healthy donors, whereas naive and central memory subsets came from all 30 or so donors.

All of the isolated RNA was reverse transcribed with the High Capacity cDNA Reverse Transcription Kit, so expressed TCRB transcripts were sequenced. Survey-depth immunoSEQ sequencing was performed on stem cell-like memory T cell samples, with an average of about 1.01 million total reads per sample. Sorted cells were lysed in RLT buffer, and RNA was extracted using DNase-treated RNeasy Micro or Mini kits according to cell number. To prevent cross-contamination, every cell subset was processed on its own, while patient and healthy donor samples were processed together. TCRB sequences were amplified from cDNA with the immunoSEQ multiplex PCR, producing 87-bp fragments spanning the CDR3 region. The amplicons were sequenced using the Illumina HiSeq platform. The study's processing was this. Synthetic template baselines were used to correct PCR bias computationally, reads within Hamming distance 2 were collapsed, and singletons that could not be merged were discarded. Reads were aligned to IMGT to assign V, D and J genes, CDR3 length, and insertions or deletions at six rearrangement sites. Within each subset, clonotype counts were normalized to sorted cell number, after which true diversity and Gini coefficients were computed with the tcR R package. The overlap coefficient, calculated on TCRB nucleotide sequences, was used to measure repertoire sharing. Entries here come from immuneACCESS through TCRdb and include only in-frame sequences with V and J called. Some clones fail to appear in such tables; in the studies checked, an unresolved V gene covers under half of the shortfall, and the cause of the remainder is unknown. D and trimming come from the DNA, and the V and J calls and clone size come from that table. The sample table shows about 15,000 clones, and roughly two fifths are seen once. The biggest ten clones account for about 0.57% of the sample.

In the case of this clone: Its target antigen remains unknown. No per-base quality is available; no much larger clone lies one base away.

Overall study outcomes, separate from this receptor: Because the HLA sub-analyses included only small numbers of individuals, any influence of HLA type on TCRB rearrangement was left unresolved. In all four CD4+ subsets, TCRB CDR3 length was moderately but significantly shorter in type 1 diabetes patients. PCR may preferentially amplify shorter templates, but because patient and control samples were amplified and corrected together, any resulting skew would affect both groups equally. Because cDNA rather than genomic DNA was sequenced, highly expressing activated cells could have been over-represented, although no difference in activation and CD3 levels was found between groups. Fewer insertions and more nucleotide deletions at VDJ recombination sites were observed in patients with type 1 diabetes, implying thymic rearrangement abnormalities. Naive, central memory and regulatory TCRB repertoires appeared to be more alike among patients than among healthy donors.

Each donor gave one peripheral blood draw, roughly 110 mL on average, collected into heparinised tubes. A BD FACSAria II and a panel including CD45RO, CCR7, CD25, CD127, CD95 and CD27 were used to sort naive, central memory, regulatory and stem cell-like memory CD4+ T cells. All sorted populations exceeded 98% purity. PBMCs were isolated immediately by Lymphoprep density gradient centrifugation and stained directly without culture. So that batch effects would be minimized, each experiment stained and sorted samples in pairs, pairing one healthy donor with one patient. From V the trimming removes 2 bases and from J it removes 7 bases, while the gene matches leave 9 bases of the junction unaccounted for. CDR1 and CDR2 are read off the germline V gene as KGHSH and LQKENI. Taken from cysteine to phenylalanine, the CDR3 has 15 residues. This entry keeps only the CDR3 DNA: 45 bases, framed from base 1.

The TCR sequence derives from a woman between 40 and 50 years old in good health. The chain joins TRBV18 to TRBJ1-2; the junction holds 8 bases that match TRBD1. The sample was stem cell memory CD4+ T cells from blood. Interpreted using the paper, the cell subset or site label stands for: stem cell-like memory CD4+ T cells. The CDR3 here reads CASSPGDRSRRGYTF. DNA sequence: TGTGCCAGCTCACCAGGGGACAGGAGCCGTCGTGGCTACACCTTC.